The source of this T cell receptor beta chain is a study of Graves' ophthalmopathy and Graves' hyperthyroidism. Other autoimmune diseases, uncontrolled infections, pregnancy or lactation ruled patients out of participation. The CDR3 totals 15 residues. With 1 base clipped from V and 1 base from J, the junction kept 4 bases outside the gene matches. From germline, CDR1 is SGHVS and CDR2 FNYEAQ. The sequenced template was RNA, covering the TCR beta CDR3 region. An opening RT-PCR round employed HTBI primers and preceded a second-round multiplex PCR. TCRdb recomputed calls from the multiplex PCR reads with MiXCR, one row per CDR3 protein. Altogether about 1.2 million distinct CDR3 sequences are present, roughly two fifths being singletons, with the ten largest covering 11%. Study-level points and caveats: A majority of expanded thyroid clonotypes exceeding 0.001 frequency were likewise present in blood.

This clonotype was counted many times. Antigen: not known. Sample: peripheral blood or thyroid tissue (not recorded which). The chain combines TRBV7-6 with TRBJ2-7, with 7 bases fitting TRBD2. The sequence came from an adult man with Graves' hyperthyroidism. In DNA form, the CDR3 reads TGTGCCAGCAGCTTAGAGGCTAGCGGTTCCTACGAGCAGTACTTC. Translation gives CASSLEASGSYEQYF.